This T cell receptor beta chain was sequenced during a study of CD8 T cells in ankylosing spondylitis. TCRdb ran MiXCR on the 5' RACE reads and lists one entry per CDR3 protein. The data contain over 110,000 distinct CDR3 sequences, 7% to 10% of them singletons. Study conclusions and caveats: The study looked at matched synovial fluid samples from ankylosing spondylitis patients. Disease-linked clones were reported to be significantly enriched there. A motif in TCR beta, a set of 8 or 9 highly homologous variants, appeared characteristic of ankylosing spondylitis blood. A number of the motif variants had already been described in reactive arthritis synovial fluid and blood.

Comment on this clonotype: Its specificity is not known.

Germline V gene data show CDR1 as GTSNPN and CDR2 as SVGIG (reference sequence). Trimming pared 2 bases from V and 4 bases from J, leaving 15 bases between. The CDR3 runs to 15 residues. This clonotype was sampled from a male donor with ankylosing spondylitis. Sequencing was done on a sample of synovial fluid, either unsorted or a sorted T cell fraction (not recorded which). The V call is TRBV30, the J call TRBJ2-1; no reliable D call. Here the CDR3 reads CAWSLSNGKYNEQFF. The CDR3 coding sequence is TGTGCCTGGAGTCTCTCGAACGGCAAATACAATGAGCAGTTCTTC.